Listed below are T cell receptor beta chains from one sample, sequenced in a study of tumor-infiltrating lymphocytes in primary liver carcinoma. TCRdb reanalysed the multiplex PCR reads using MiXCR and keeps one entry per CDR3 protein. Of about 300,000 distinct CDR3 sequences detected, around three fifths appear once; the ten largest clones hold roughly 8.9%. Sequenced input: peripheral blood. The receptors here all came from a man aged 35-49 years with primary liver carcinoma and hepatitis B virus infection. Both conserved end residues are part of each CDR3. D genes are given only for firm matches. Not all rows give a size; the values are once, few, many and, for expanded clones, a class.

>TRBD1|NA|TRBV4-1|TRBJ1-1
TGCGCCAGCAGCCAAGGTCAGGGGGACACTGAAGCTTCCTTT
CASSQGQGDTEASF
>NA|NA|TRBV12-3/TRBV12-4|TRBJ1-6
TGTGTCAGCAGTTTTTCGGGGAATAATTCACCCCTCCACTTT
CVSSFSGNNSPLHF
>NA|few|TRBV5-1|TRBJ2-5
TGCGCCAGCAGCTTGGCCGAGCGGGTTCAAGAGACCCAGTACTTC
CASSLAERVQETQYF
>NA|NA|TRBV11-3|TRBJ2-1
TGTGCCAGCAGCTGGGGGGAGAATGAGCAGATCTTC
CASSWGENEQIF
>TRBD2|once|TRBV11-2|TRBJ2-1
TGTGTCAGCAGCCGTACCGGGGCTAGCGGGGATGAGCAGTTCTTC
CVSSRTGASGDEQFF
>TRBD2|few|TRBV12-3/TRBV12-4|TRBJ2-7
TGTGCCTGCAGGGGTAGCGGGAAAGGTGAGCAGTACTTC
CACRGSGKGEQYF
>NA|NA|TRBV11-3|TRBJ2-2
TGTGCCAGCATTTTCTCGAGCGCCGGGGAGCTGTTTTTT
CASIFSSAGELFF
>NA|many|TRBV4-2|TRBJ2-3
TGTGCCAGCAGCCAAGGGAACGCAGATACGCAGTATTTT
CASSQGNADTQYF
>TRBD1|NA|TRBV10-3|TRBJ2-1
TGTGCCATCGGGGATGGCCAGGGGGTAGACAATGAGCAGTTCTTC
CAIGDGQGVDNEQFF
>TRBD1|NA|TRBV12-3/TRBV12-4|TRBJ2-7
TGTGCCAGCAGTACCACACAGGGGGTGACCTACGAGCAGTACTTC
CASSTTQGVTYEQYF
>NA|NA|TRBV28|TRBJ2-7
TGTGCCAACAGGTTCCCTAGCAGGTACCCCTACGAGCAGTACTTC
CANRFPSRYPYEQYF
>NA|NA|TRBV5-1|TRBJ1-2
TGCGCCAGCAGCTTGGTGGACCAGAACTATGGCTACACCTTC
CASSLVDQNYGYTF
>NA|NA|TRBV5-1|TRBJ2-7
TGCGCCAGCAGCTTGCTCGGGAGAGCTTCCTACGAGCAGTACTTC
CASSLLGRASYEQYF
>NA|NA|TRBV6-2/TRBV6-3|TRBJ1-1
TGTGCCAGCAGTCCCCAGGGCAGGGTGGGTACTGAAGCTTTCTTT
CASSPQGRVGTEAFF
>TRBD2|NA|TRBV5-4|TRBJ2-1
TGTGCCAGCAGCATAGCGGGGGGGTCGCTCAATGAGCAGTTCTTC
CASSIAGGSLNEQFF
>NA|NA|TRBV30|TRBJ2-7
TGTGCCTGGAGTGTACTCGGGGAGCAGTACTTC
CAWSVLGEQYF